This note documents a single TCR beta chain sequence. This sample was included in a study of OX40 agonist ivuxolimab in advanced cancers. Study background: The study treated patients with ivuxolimab, an agonistic anti-OX40 (CD134) antibody. Aged roughly 23 to 79 with a mean of approximately 60 years, they were about 78% male. More than 35% of patients had received prior checkpoint inhibitor therapy.

The method was immunoSEQ multiplex PCR; TCRdb's version includes in-frame clones alone and lacks a portion of them. The sample holds 55,000 to 70,000 clones, 70% to 90% seen once. Source: CD4+ or CD8+ T cells sorted from blood, taken in a trial of the OX40 agonist ivuxolimab. The receptor was derived from an adult with an advanced solid tumor such as melanoma, head and neck, liver or kidney cancer.

The CDR3 protein is CASYESAGELFF. The CDR3 DNA reads TGTGCCAGTTACGAGAGCGCCGGGGAGCTGTTTTTT. The chain links TRBV19 to TRBJ2-2; no clear D. Trimming cost V 8 bases and J 6 bases, with 10 bases left between them. CDR3 size: 12 residues. Germline values: CDR1 LNHDA, CDR2 SQIVND (reference sequence).